A single sample gave rise to the 32 T cell receptor beta chains below, sequenced in a study of vaccination and CD4 T cells after COVID-19. Specified treatment: roughly 10-day PBMC culture with coronavirus spike peptide pools or control peptides (ViraFEST assay). Pre-COVID-19 pandemic sampling (2011-2018) yielded the unexposed donor's CD4+ T cells. CD4+ T cells that had been cultured provided DNA sequenced with the Oncomine TCR Beta short-read assay. Each CDR3 protein is one row after TCRdb ran MiXCR on the PCR reads. The top ten clones hold roughly 31% of a sample with about 6,600 distinct CDR3 sequences, 25% to 30% of them seen once. Antigen specificity for these receptors is unknown. Sequencing used CD4+ T cells from blood, cultured in vitro. Receptors originate from a human donor in good health.

This clonotype occurred a few times. The V gene is TRBV20-1, the J gene TRBJ2-2, with 10 bases matching TRBD1. After removal of 5 bases from V and 5 bases from J, the junction contained 14 bases not matched to a gene. CDR3 length: 17 amino acids. CDR1 and CDR2 (germline): DFQATT, SNEGSKA (reference sequence). CDR3 protein: CSAHYRGQGIRTGELFF. CDR3 nucleotides: TGCAGTGCTCACTACCGGGGACAGGGGATTCGGACCGGGGAGCTGTTTTTT.

This clonotype has only a few counts. CDR3 amino acids: CASSYTGGNWETQYF. The CDR3 DNA reads as TGCGCCAGCAGCTATACAGGGGGCAATTGGGAGACCCAGTACTTC. The chain links TRBV4-1 to TRBJ2-5, with 9 bases matching TRBD1. The trim removed 5 bases at V and 5 bases at J, leaving 9 bases unmatched. Germline V CDR1 and CDR2: MGHRA, YSYEKL. The CDR3 is 15 residues long.

This clonotype was recorded a few times. The CDR3 is CASSVTRDRGYTF. In DNA, the CDR3 is TGTGCCAGTAGTGTAACCCGGGACAGAGGCTACACCTTC. This chain connects TRBV19 to TRBJ1-2, with 7 bases identical to TRBD1. With 5 bases clipped from V and 8 bases from J, the junction kept 8 bases outside the gene matches. Germline CDR1 LNHDA, CDR2 SQIVND (reference sequence). This CDR3 comprises 13 residues.

This clonotype was recorded a few times. The chain recombines TRBV10-1 with TRBJ2-3; 9 bases align to TRBD2. V shed 4 bases and J 6 bases; nucleotides not matched to a gene: 8. This CDR3 contains 15 residues. The germline V gene encodes CDR1 WNHNN and CDR2 SYGVQD (reference sequence). This chain's CDR3 is CASSGRASGADTQYF. CDR3 bases: TGCGCCAGCAGTGGGAGAGCTAGCGGGGCGGATACGCAGTATTTT.

This clonotype is classed as medium-sized. This chain uses TRBV7-6 with TRBJ1-1, with D uncertain. With 1 base removed from V and 0 bases from J, the gap between germline ends came to 3 bases. CDR3 size: 13 residues. Germline V gene lookup returns CDR1 SGHVS and CDR2 FNYEAQ. CDR3 sequence reads: CASSLDVNTEAFF. CDR3 DNA: TGTGCCAGCAGCTTAGACGTGAACACTGAAGCTTTCTTT.

This chain links TRBV7-6 with TRBJ2-3; a weak D match, TRBD1 (5 bases). The CDR3 loop spans 15 amino acids. The V and J ends lost 1 base and 4 bases respectively, with 12 bases between them. CDR1 SGHVS and CDR2 FNYEAQ come from the germline V gene. The CDR3 loop reads CASSLVREGSDTQYF. CDR3 DNA sequence: TGTGCCAGCAGCTTAGTCAGGGAAGGATCAGATACGCAGTATTTT.

In its sample, this clonotype ranks as medium-sized. The J gene is TRBJ2-3, the V gene TRBV19, with 11 nucleotides matching TRBD2. This CDR3 has 15 amino acids. Germline CDR1 LNHDA, CDR2 SQIVND (reference sequence). With 5 bases clipped from V and 8 bases from J, the junction kept 9 bases outside the gene matches. CDR3 DNA sequence: TGTGCCAGTAGTCCCGGACTAGCGGGTACCAGTACGCAGTATTTT. Protein: CASSPGLAGTSTQYF.

This clonotype was seen a handful of times. The chain links TRBV24-1 to TRBJ2-2, with D unresolved. CDR3 length: 14 residues. Per germline, CDR1 KGHDR and CDR2 SFDVKD. Deletions cut 4 bases from V and 4 bases from J, with 9 bases between. In DNA form, the CDR3 reads TGTGCCACCAGTGAGTATGACGGCACCGGGGAGCTGTTTTTT. Protein sequence: CATSEYDGTGELFF.

Sample share makes this clonotype medium-sized. The chain employs TRBV6-4 and TRBJ2-1, with TRBD2 identical over 11 bases. This CDR3 is 15 amino acids long. The ends lost 0 bases at V and 6 bases at J; junction bases unmatched: 1. CDR1 and CDR2 from the germline V gene are MRHNA and SNTAGT. CDR3 sequence reads: CASSDSSGGANEQFF. DNA of the CDR3: TGTGCCAGCAGTGACTCTAGCGGGGGGGCCAATGAGCAGTTCTTC.

This clonotype was counted a few times. V and J are TRBV2 and TRBJ2-1, with D perhaps TRBD1 or TRBD2 (5 bases each). This CDR3 region has 12 residues. Trimming cost V 6 bases and J 9 bases, with 12 bases left between them. Germline V CDR1 and CDR2: SNHLY, FYNNEI. In DNA, the CDR3 is TGTGCCAGCAGATGGGGGATTAGTGAGCAGTTCTTC. Translating it yields CASRWGISEQFF.

This clonotype has a handful of counts. The chain combines TRBV6-1 with TRBJ2-5; D tentatively reads TRBD1 or TRBD2 (5 bases each). V was cut by 7 bases and J by 1 base, with 10 bases left in between. This CDR3 contains 13 residues. Germline V gene sequence: CDR1 MNHNS, CDR2 SASEGT. The CDR3 loop reads CASNRGTQETQYF. CDR3 DNA sequence: TGTGCCAGCAACCGAGGGACCCAAGAGACCCAGTACTTC.

This clonotype has more than one count but fewer than ten. This chain links TRBV20-1 with TRBJ2-7; 7 bases map to TRBD2. The junction had 12 bases not matched to a gene; V was cut back by 5 bases and J by 5 bases. The CDR3 runs to 14 residues. Germline loops: CDR1 DFQATT, CDR2 SNEGSKA (reference sequence). This CDR3 reads CSAEQRGQIHEQYF. The CDR3 nucleotides are TGCAGTGCTGAACAGCGGGGCCAAATCCACGAGCAGTACTTC.

This clonotype was seen a single time. V is TRBV4-1 and J is TRBJ1-2; 8 nucleotides agree with TRBD1. V lost 4 bases, J lost 5 bases, and 6 bases stayed unmatched. Germline CDR1 is MGHRA and CDR2 is YSYEKL. The CDR3 loop spans 14 amino acids. CDR3 sequence reads: CASSPTGQDYGYTF. CDR3 bases: TGCGCCAGCAGCCCGACGGGACAGGATTATGGCTACACCTTC.

This clonotype was counted between two and nine times. This sequence joins TRBV10-1 and TRBJ2-1; tentatively, D is TRBD2 (6 bases). V was trimmed by 5 bases and J by 10 bases, leaving 18 bases between them. CDR1 is WNHNN, CDR2 SYGVQD, per germline (reference sequence). CDR3 length: 14 amino acids. The CDR3 sequence: CASSIRRDLGEQFF. In DNA form, the CDR3 reads TGCGCCAGCAGTATTAGGCGGGATTTAGGGGAGCAGTTCTTC.

The CDR3 bases are TGCGCCAGCAGCATAGGGACAGGCGAGAACACTGAAGCTTTCTTT. Encoded protein: CASSIGTGENTEAFF. This sequence joins TRBV5-1 and TRBJ1-1; TRBD1 aligns across 8 bases. This CDR3 has 15 residues. The junction had 6 bases not matched to a gene; V was cut back by 4 bases and J by 1 base. Germline CDR1 and CDR2: SGHRS and YFSETQ.

This clonotype was detected only a few times. The rearrangement links TRBV7-2 to TRBJ1-5; no definite D call. This CDR3 is built from 12 residues. Germline values: CDR1 SGHTA, CDR2 FQGNSA. V gave up 5 bases and J gave up 16 bases, with 18 bases separating them. In DNA, the CDR3 is TGTGCCAGCAGCGCCGACAACTTCATCATTCATTTT. Amino acids: CASSADNFIIHF.

V usage is TRBV5-6 and J usage is TRBJ2-4, with D uncertain. This CDR3 spans 13 amino acids. V was pared by 3 bases and J by 6 bases, with 10 bases between. CDR1 is SGHDT and CDR2 is YYEEEE in the germline V gene. The CDR3 reads CASSSIGLNIQYF. CDR3 nucleotides: TGTGCCAGCAGCTCGATCGGGCTAAACATTCAGTACTTC.

In its sample, this clonotype was seen a few times. The chain is built from TRBV6-1 and TRBJ1-1; no clear D gene. Germline CDR1 MNHNS, CDR2 SASEGT. The CDR3 extends over 14 amino acids. Between the trimmed V and J ends, which lost 1 base and 10 bases, there was a span of 16 bases. The CDR3 nucleotides read TGTGCCAGCAGTGAAGACCCATTGCGGATTGGAGCTTTCTTT. Translation gives CASSEDPLRIGAFF.

This clonotype was counted a few times. The DNA for the CDR3 is TGTGCCAGCAGTGAAGCCGGGGCGAGGGGGTACACTGAAGCTTTCTTT. This encodes CASSEAGARGYTEAFF. This chain links TRBV12-3 or TRBV12-4 with TRBJ1-1, with TRBD1 as a possible D gene (6 bases). V lost 5 bases to trimming and J lost 3 bases, with 19 bases between them. The CDR3 is 16 amino acids.

The V and J genes are TRBV6-1 and TRBJ2-7; D call uncertain. The germline V and J ends were trimmed by 4 bases and 1 base, with 17 bases remaining between them. The CDR3 covers 16 residues. Germline V gives CDR1 MNHNS, CDR2 SASEGT. This CDR3 reads CASSAYSHWSSYEQYF. The CDR3 nucleotides are TGTGCCAGCAGTGCATACAGTCACTGGAGTTCCTACGAGCAGTACTTC.

This chain links TRBV19 with TRBJ1-1, with no clear D. The V gene lost 3 bases and the J gene lost 1 base, with 15 bases spanning the gap. The CDR3 sequence is 16 residues long. The germline CDR1 and CDR2 sequences are LNHDA and SQIVND (reference sequence). The CDR3 DNA reads TGTGCCAGTAGTATGACGAGAATAGGAGAGAACACTGAAGCTTTCTTT. It is translated as CASSMTRIGENTEAFF.

This chain joins TRBV7-3 and TRBJ1-5, with a possible D match to TRBD1 (5 bases). In germline, CDR1 is SGHTA, CDR2 FQGTGA. Trimming took 5 bases from V and 8 from J, leaving 13 bases between them. CDR3 size: 13 residues. The CDR3 is CASSSSGGEPQHF. The CDR3 DNA follows: TGTGCCAGCAGCAGCTCGGGGGGGGAGCCCCAGCATTTT. Complete variable domain (other parts from reference TRBV7-3 and TRBJ1-5): GAGVSQTPSNKVTEKGKYVELRCDPISGHTALYWYRQSLGQGPEFLIYFQGTGAADDSGLPNDRFFAVRPEGSVSTLKIQRTERGDSAVYLCASSSSGGEPQHFGDGTRLSIL.

The V gene is TRBV6-4, the J gene TRBJ2-3, with 11 bases lining up with TRBD2. The CDR3 sequence is 15 residues long. After removal of 0 bases from V and 4 bases from J, the junction contained 0 bases not matched to a gene. Germline CDR1 MRHNA, CDR2 SNTAGT. The CDR3 nucleotides are TGTGCCAGCAGTGACTCTAGCGGGGGGGCAGATACGCAGTATTTT. Protein sequence: CASSDSSGGADTQYF.

The chain employs TRBV6-2 or TRBV6-3 and TRBJ1-6; D is undetermined. The germline V and J ends were trimmed by 5 bases and 10 bases, with 15 bases remaining between them. CDR1 is MNHEY, CDR2 SVGEGT, per germline. The CDR3 extends over 14 amino acids. The DNA for the CDR3 is TGTGCCAGCAGTCAGGTCCCGAGCGAGTCACCCCTCCACTTT. Translation: CASSQVPSESPLHF.

There are a few counts of this clonotype. The CDR3 spells CASRQGQGPDTQYF. CDR3 in DNA: TGTGCCAGCAGACAGGGGCAGGGACCAGATACGCAGTATTTT. The chain couples TRBV6-1 to TRBJ2-3; 7 bases are a match to TRBD1. CDR3 length equals 14 residues. The junction had 7 bases not matched to a gene; V was cut back by 6 bases and J by 4 bases. The germline CDR1 and CDR2 sequences are MNHNS and SASEGT.

V and J are TRBV5-1 and TRBJ2-3; 11 positions match TRBD2. CDR1 is SGHRS, CDR2 YFSETQ, per germline. This CDR3 spans 15 amino acids. The junction had 5 bases not matched to a gene; V was cut back by 1 base and J by 7 bases. CDR3: CASSLMTSGANTQYF. In DNA, the CDR3 is TGCGCCAGCAGCTTGATGACTAGCGGGGCGAATACGCAGTATTTT.

This clonotype was found once. This chain links TRBV30 with TRBJ1-1; D may be TRBD1 (6 bases). The CDR3 contains 14 residues. From germline, CDR1 is GTSNPN and CDR2 SVGIG (reference sequence). Trimming took off 5 bases at V and 5 bases at J, with 18 bases between the two ends. In nucleotides, the CDR3 is TGTGCCTGGCTTACCCGGACAGCCGTGACTGAAGCTTTCTTT. This translates into CAWLTRTAVTEAFF.

V is TRBV6-1 and J is TRBJ2-7; D is perhaps TRBD1 or TRBD2 (5 bases each). Trimming stripped 7 bases from V and 4 bases from J, with 14 bases between. Germline V gives CDR1 MNHNS, CDR2 SASEGT. CDR3 length: 13 residues. As DNA, the CDR3 is TGTGCCAGCAAGGCTGGGGGTGATTACGAGCAGTACTTC. Encoded protein: CASKAGGDYEQYF.

This sequence joins TRBV28 and TRBJ2-5, with 10 bases aligning to TRBD2. This CDR3 is built from 15 residues. Germline V gives CDR1 MDHEN, CDR2 SYDVKM. The V and J ends lost 4 bases and 5 bases, in that order; junction bases with no gene match: 7. The CDR3 bases are TGTGCCAGCAGTTCCAAGCGGGGGGGGCGGGAGACCCAGTACTTC. Translating it yields CASSSKRGGRETQYF.

V and J are TRBV20-1 and TRBJ2-5; D is possibly TRBD2 (5 bases). V lost 3 bases and J 3 bases, leaving 14 bases between the germline ends. Germline values: CDR1 DFQATT, CDR2 SNEGSKA (reference sequence). This CDR3 comprises 14 residues. CDR3 coding DNA: TGCAGTGCTAGGGACTTGGCGGCTGAAGAGACCCAGTACTTC. The encoded protein is CSARDLAAEETQYF.

Turning to this clonotype: This may stem from a read error, because a much larger clone lies one nucleotide away. The DNA for the CDR3 is TGTGCCGCCAGCTGGGGCAGGGACTATGGCTACACCTTC. The encoded protein is CAASWGRDYGYTF. The V and J genes are TRBV15 and TRBJ1-2, with D perhaps TRBD1 (5 bases). The CDR3 extends over 13 amino acids. Germline assignment: CDR1 LNHNV and CDR2 YYDKDF (reference sequence).

The chain combines TRBV27 with TRBJ1-2; D gene unclear. Germline CDR1 MNHEY, CDR2 SMNVEV (reference sequence). Between the trimmed V and J ends, which lost 7 bases and 4 bases, there was a span of 19 bases. The CDR3 covers 15 residues. CDR3 sequence reads: CASTARPGTFYGYTF. The DNA of the CDR3 is TGTGCCAGCACCGCCAGACCGGGAACTTTCTATGGCTACACCTTC.